Shown below are 13 T cell receptor beta chains from a single sample sequenced in a study of blood T cells in healthy people across ages. A sample-barcoded 5' primer and a J-beta primer mix were used in a second PCR of roughly 6 to 11 cycles. TCRdb analysed the 5' RACE reads with MiXCR anew, one entry per CDR3 protein. Here the sample spans 650,000 to 800,000 distinct CDR3 sequences, around two fifths being singletons. Input material: blood. The receptors here all came from a man aged 55 to 69 in good health.

The rearrangement links TRBV20-1 to TRBJ1-5, with D uncertain. CDR3 length: 15 residues. From germline, CDR1 is DFQATT and CDR2 SNEGSKA (reference sequence). V lost 0 bases, J lost 0 bases, and 9 bases lay in between. The CDR3 sequence: CSAREGSDSNQPQHF. The CDR3 bases are TGCAGTGCTAGAGAAGGCAGTGATAGCAATCAGCCCCAGCATTTT.

The chain carries TRBV27 and TRBJ2-7; the D gene is possibly TRBD1 (6 bases). The CDR3 sequence is 15 residues long. Between the trimmed V and J ends, which lost 5 bases and 0 bases, there was a span of 14 bases. Germline CDR1 MNHEY, CDR2 SMNVEV (reference sequence). The CDR3 nucleotides read TGTGCCAGCAGTAAGAGACAGGACGGCTCCTACGAGCAGTACTTC. This translates into CASSKRQDGSYEQYF.

The J gene is TRBJ1-2, the V gene TRBV5-1; 8 bases are shared with TRBD1. The CDR3 covers 16 residues. Trimming removed 5 bases from V and 1 base from J; junction bases left unmatched: 10. From germline, CDR1 is SGHRS and CDR2 YFSETQ. For the CDR3, the DNA is TGCGCCAGCAGTGCGGGTGGACAGGGAATTAACTATGGCTACACCTTC. Translated, it gives CASSAGGQGINYGYTF.

This clonotype was detected many times. The CDR3 sequence is CSATTGFSYEQYF. CDR3 bases: TGCAGCGCCACGACAGGGTTCTCCTACGAGCAGTACTTC. The V and J genes are TRBV29-1 and TRBJ2-7, with 7 bases fitting TRBD1. Germline V gene lookup returns CDR1 SQVTM and CDR2 ANQGSEA. This CDR3 is 13 amino acids long. The V and J ends lost 7 bases and 0 bases, in that order; junction bases with no gene match: 6.

The chain joins TRBV6-2 or TRBV6-3 to TRBJ2-1, with 11 bases identical to TRBD2. Trimming cost V 6 bases and J 13 bases; bases outside gene matches: 20. Germline lookup yields CDR1 MNHEY and CDR2 SVGEGT. This CDR3 has 17 amino acids. This CDR3 is CASSQTGTSGPLETQFF. The CDR3 DNA is TGTGCCAGCAGCCAAACCGGGACTAGCGGACCATTAGAGACCCAGTTCTTC.

This clonotype was counted a few times. V is TRBV20-1 and J is TRBJ2-6, with TRBD1 as a possible D gene (6 bases). The CDR3 has 14 residues. From germline, CDR1 is DFQATT and CDR2 SNEGSKA (reference sequence). V was trimmed by 6 bases and J by 2 bases, leaving 11 bases between them. CDR3 loop: CSAPTGTGANVLTF. CDR3 coding DNA: TGCAGTGCACCCACAGGGACTGGGGCCAACGTCCTGACTTTC.

Only a few counts were recorded for this clonotype. The J gene is TRBJ2-7, the V gene TRBV12-3 or TRBV12-4; tentatively, D is TRBD1 (5 bases). V was shortened by 3 bases and J by 6 bases, with 18 bases between the two germline ends. The CDR3 contains 15 residues. CDR3 in DNA: TGTGCCAGCAGTTTTACGGGTCCCAGGGTCGGCGAGCAGTACTTC. It codes for CASSFTGPRVGEQYF.

The V gene is TRBV7-2, the J gene TRBJ2-7; D is perhaps TRBD1 (6 bases). The CDR3 contains 15 residues. V was clipped by 5 bases and J by 10 bases, with 24 bases between them. Germline V gene sequence: CDR1 SGHTA, CDR2 FQGNSA. The CDR3 protein is CASSPERGPGVAQYF. The DNA of the CDR3 is TGTGCCAGCAGCCCCGAGAGGGGCCCAGGGGTAGCCCAGTACTTC.

This CDR3 reads CASSLRQPYEQYF. The CDR3 bases are TGTGCCAGCAGCTTAAGGCAACCCTACGAGCAGTACTTC. V is TRBV7-2 and J is TRBJ2-7; D unclear. The CDR3 spans 13 residues. In germline, CDR1 is SGHTA, CDR2 FQGNSA. V was shortened by 2 bases and J by 2 bases, with 7 bases between the two germline ends.

This clonotype occurred a few times. The chain is built from TRBV7-8 and TRBJ2-2; 9 nucleotides align to TRBD1. Trimming cost V 6 bases and J 1 base; bases outside gene matches: 3. Germline CDR1 reads SGHVS; CDR2 reads FQNEAQ. There are 15 residues in the CDR3. The CDR3 region has the DNA TGTGCCAGCAGGAAGACAGGGGGGAACACCGGGGAGCTGTTTTTT. Amino acid sequence: CASRKTGGNTGELFF. The full variable domain, completed using reference TRBV7-8 and TRBJ2-2, is GAGVSQSPRYKVAKRGQDVALRCDPISGHVSLFWYQQALGQGPEFLTYFQNEAQLDKSGLPSDRFFAERPEGSVSTLKIQRTQQEDSAVYLCASRKTGGNTGELFFGEGSRLTVL.

The rearrangement links TRBV19 to TRBJ1-3; 7 bases line up with TRBD1. The CDR3 spans 15 residues. J lost 4 bases, V lost 5 bases, and 8 bases had no gene match. CDR1 and CDR2 from the germline V gene are LNHDA and SQIVND (reference sequence). CDR3 sequence (DNA): TGTGCCAGTAGTGGCCGACAGGGCAACGGAAACACCATATATTTT. Its protein is CASSGRQGNGNTIYF.

V is TRBV4-1 and J is TRBJ1-6; no clear D gene. Trimming pared 4 bases from V and 9 bases from J, leaving 19 bases between. This CDR3 region has 16 residues. Germline V lookup: CDR1 MGHRA, CDR2 YSYEKL. As DNA, the CDR3 is TGCGCCAGCAGCCCTCAGATGGGATTTGAAGGTTCACCCCTCCACTTT. It translates to CASSPQMGFEGSPLHF.

This clonotype was counted only a few times. This chain links TRBV20-1 with TRBJ2-7; D unresolved. V dropped 7 bases and J dropped 5 bases, with 18 bases sitting between them. Germline V gives CDR1 DFQATT, CDR2 SNEGSKA (reference sequence). The CDR3 has 13 residues. The CDR3 protein is CSGTRRSRDEQYF. CDR3 nucleotides: TGCAGTGGGACGCGTAGAAGCAGAGACGAGCAGTACTTC.